This TCR beta chain was observed in a study of cytomegalovirus exposure and HLA in healthy donors. This clone appeared a single time. What it binds is not known. Primers for the PCR totalled 60 Vbeta and 13 Jbeta. Generated by immunoSEQ multiplex PCR, the TCRdb table keeps only in-frame clones and is missing some. In the table there are under 200,000 clones, 80% to 90% of which are singletons. General study points: 164 TCR beta chains were listed as cytomegalovirus-associated. In vitro confirmation showed three CMV-associated chains to be CMV antigen specific.

The V gene lost 6 bases and the J gene lost 7 bases, with 15 bases spanning the gap. Germline loops: CDR1 MNHEY, CDR2 SMNVEV (reference sequence). The CDR3 sequence is 14 residues long. Healthy individuals who donated bone marrow served as the donors. The sample taken for sequencing was PBMCs. The sequence was obtained from a young woman in good health and CMV-seronegative. The V gene is TRBV27, the J gene TRBJ2-2; maybe TRBD2 (6 bases). The CDR3 DNA reads TGTGCCAGCAGGCCGGGGGTTAGTGGCGGGGAGCTGTTTTTT. Amino acids: CASRPGVSGGELFF.